The sample holds a few counts of the clone carrying this T cell receptor (beta chain). TCRdb recomputed calls from the PCR reads with MiXCR, one row per CDR3 protein. The repertoire holds around 19,000 distinct CDR3 sequences, with 37% as singletons. This sample was taken from a study of immune characterization of retroperitoneal liposarcoma. This CDR3 contains 13 residues. V lost 6 bases to trimming and J lost 9 bases, with 12 bases between them. CDR1 MNHNS and CDR2 SASEGT come from the germline V gene. The clonotype comes from a male donor with retroperitoneal liposarcoma. This rearrangement joins TRBV6-1 to TRBJ1-6, with D tentatively TRBD1 (5 bases). The source material was blood. The CDR3 bases are TGTGCCAGCAGACCCCCCGACAGTTCACCCCTCCACTTT. It translates to CASRPPDSSPLHF.